A selection of T cell receptor beta chains follows, all from one sample in a study of control samples from healthy donors and cancer patients. Measured with immunoSEQ multiplex PCR; TCRdb has only the in-frame clones, and not every one. This table has approximately 15,000 clones, around 87% appearing once. Sequencing was done on a sample of PBMCs. Receptor source: a woman aged 70-85 years with colorectal cancer. The CDR3 runs from the conserved cysteine through the conserved F or W. Each record gives: D gene, J gene, clone size, V gene, CDR3 protein, CDR3 DNA. The D gene is left open where the match is weak. Clone size is not always given. Where it is, it says once, few, many or a class for expanded clones.

d_gene: TRBD1
j_gene: TRBJ1-2
abundance: .
v_gene: TRBV27
CDR3aa: CASSSNRGLQGYTF
CDR3nt: TGTGCCAGCAGTTCAAACAGGGGGCTACAGGGCTACACCTTC

d_gene: .
j_gene: TRBJ2-3
abundance: .
v_gene: TRBV14
CDR3aa: CASSQGPRGPSTDTQYF
CDR3nt: TGTGCCAGCAGCCAGGGCCCCCGCGGACCGAGCACAGATACGCAGTATTTT

d_gene: .
j_gene: TRBJ2-7
abundance: .
v_gene: TRBV9
CDR3aa: CASSVGWESYEQYF
CDR3nt: TGTGCCAGCAGCGTAGGCTGGGAGTCCTACGAGCAGTACTTC

d_gene: TRBD1
j_gene: TRBJ1-1
abundance: .
v_gene: TRBV5-4
CDR3aa: CASSSKKTGDTEAFF
CDR3nt: TGTGCCAGCAGCTCGAAAAAGACAGGGGACACTGAAGCTTTCTTT

d_gene: .
j_gene: TRBJ2-5
abundance: .
v_gene: TRBV7-2
CDR3aa: CASSLMGLRETQYF
CDR3nt: TGTGCCAGCAGCTTAATGGGGTTGCGGGAGACCCAGTACTTC

d_gene: TRBD1
j_gene: TRBJ1-4
abundance: .
v_gene: TRBV3-1/TRBV3-2
CDR3aa: CASSPRQGTEKLFF
CDR3nt: TGTGCCAGCAGCCCAAGACAGGGCACTGAAAAACTGTTTTTT

d_gene: TRBD2
j_gene: TRBJ2-3
abundance: .
v_gene: TRBV18
CDR3aa: CASSPLGTSGRKSDTQYF
CDR3nt: TGTGCCAGCTCACCGCTTGGGACTAGCGGGAGGAAATCAGATACGCAGTATTTT

d_gene: .
j_gene: TRBJ2-7
abundance: medium-sized
v_gene: TRBV4-3
CDR3aa: CASSQHETGPYEQYF
CDR3nt: TGCGCCAGCAGCCAACATGAGACAGGACCCTACGAGCAGTACTTC

d_gene: .
j_gene: TRBJ2-3
abundance: .
v_gene: TRBV6-2/TRBV6-3
CDR3aa: CASSYKGDTQYF
CDR3nt: TGTGCCAGCAGTTATAAGGGGGATACGCAGTATTTT

d_gene: .
j_gene: TRBJ2-5
abundance: few
v_gene: TRBV5-1
CDR3aa: CASSPDQLKETQYF
CDR3nt: TGCGCCAGCAGCCCCGATCAGTTAAAAGAGACCCAGTACTTC

d_gene: TRBD2
j_gene: TRBJ2-2
abundance: .
v_gene: TRBV5-1
CDR3aa: CASSRTSGNTGELFF
CDR3nt: TGCGCCAGCAGCCGGACTAGCGGGAACACCGGGGAGCTGTTTTTT

d_gene: .
j_gene: TRBJ2-1
abundance: .
v_gene: TRBV19
CDR3aa: CASRQKSGASYEQFF
CDR3nt: TGTGCCAGTAGACAAAAGTCTGGGGCGTCATATGAGCAGTTCTTC

d_gene: TRBD2
j_gene: TRBJ2-1
abundance: .
v_gene: TRBV27
CDR3aa: CASSFPGLAGNEQFF
CDR3nt: TGTGCCAGCAGTTTTCCAGGACTAGCGGGGAATGAGCAGTTCTTC

d_gene: TRBD2
j_gene: TRBJ2-7
abundance: .
v_gene: TRBV28
CDR3aa: CASSSRRGAGGYEQYF
CDR3nt: TGTGCCAGCAGTTCCAGGAGGGGAGCGGGAGGGTACGAGCAGTACTTC

d_gene: TRBD2
j_gene: TRBJ2-7
abundance: .
v_gene: TRBV19
CDR3aa: CASSIDGGTRGHEQYF
CDR3nt: TGTGCCAGTAGTATAGATGGGGGGACTAGGGGCCACGAGCAGTACTTC

d_gene: .
j_gene: TRBJ2-7
abundance: .
v_gene: TRBV9
CDR3aa: CASSGGQRSSYEQYF
CDR3nt: TGTGCCAGCAGCGGAGGACAGCGGAGCTCCTACGAGCAGTACTTC

d_gene: TRBD2
j_gene: TRBJ2-1
abundance: .
v_gene: TRBV3-1/TRBV3-2
CDR3aa: CASSPRTSGAYNEQFF
CDR3nt: TGTGCCAGCAGCCCGAGGACTAGCGGGGCCTACAATGAGCAGTTCTTC

d_gene: TRBD1
j_gene: TRBJ1-1
abundance: .
v_gene: TRBV19
CDR3aa: CATRTGIHTEAFF
CDR3nt: TGTGCCACCAGGACAGGGATCCACACTGAAGCTTTCTTT

d_gene: TRBD1
j_gene: TRBJ1-2
abundance: .
v_gene: TRBV27
CDR3aa: CASRSRDRNYGYTF
CDR3nt: TGTGCCAGCAGGTCCCGGGACAGAAACTATGGCTACACCTTC

d_gene: .
j_gene: TRBJ2-3
abundance: few
v_gene: TRBV5-4
CDR3aa: CASSPGSGAYTDTQYF
CDR3nt: TGTGCCAGCAGCCCCGGGAGTGGGGCCTACACAGATACGCAGTATTTT

d_gene: .
j_gene: TRBJ1-3
abundance: .
v_gene: TRBV2
CDR3aa: CASLEGTFSGNTIYF
CDR3nt: TGTGCCAGCCTCGAAGGGACCTTCTCTGGAAACACCATATATTTT

d_gene: .
j_gene: TRBJ1-2
abundance: .
v_gene: TRBV28
CDR3aa: CASSSEEGYTF
CDR3nt: TGTGCCAGCAGTTCGGAGGAGGGCTACACCTTC